Listed below are T cell receptor beta chains from one sample, sequenced in a study of vaccination effects on CD4 cells after COVID-19. What these receptors recognize is not known. Clones were sequenced by immunoSEQ multiplex PCR, and TCRdb holds only the in-frame ones, with some missing. The sample includes some 15,000 clones, over 60% seen only once; the top ten take about a sixth. The sample consisted of CD4+ T cells from PBMCs cultured with SARS-CoV-2 spike peptides, taken after COVID-19 vaccination. Receptor source: a human donor who had a prior SARS-CoV-2 infection. Each CDR3 is given with its conserved first and last residue. A D gene is named only where the DNA matches it firmly. Size values are once, few and many counts, or a class for expanded clones, and some rows have none.

CDR3 DNA: TGTGCCAGCAGCTTAGGTCGGGCTGGGGCCAACGTCCTGACTTTC
CDR3 protein: CASSLGRAGANVLTF
D gene: NA
J gene: TRBJ2-6
clone size: NA
V gene: TRBV11-1

CDR3 DNA: TGTGCCAGCAGTGGGGAGGGATTCACCCTCCACTTT
CDR3 protein: CASSGEGFTLHF
D gene: NA
J gene: TRBJ1-6
clone size: few
V gene: TRBV2

CDR3 DNA: TGTGCCAGCAGCCGATTACAAGAGACCCAGTACTTC
CDR3 protein: CASSRLQETQYF
D gene: NA
J gene: TRBJ2-5
clone size: NA
V gene: TRBV12-3/TRBV12-4

CDR3 DNA: TGTGCCAGCAGCCCTAACAGGGGAGGGACCCAGTACTTC
CDR3 protein: CASSPNRGGTQYF
D gene: NA
J gene: TRBJ2-5
clone size: NA
V gene: TRBV7-2

CDR3 DNA: TGTGCCAGCAGACTAGCCAGTAAAGGGATATGGGACTATGGCTACACCTTC
CDR3 protein: CASRLASKGIWDYGYTF
D gene: NA
J gene: TRBJ1-2
clone size: NA
V gene: TRBV5-8

CDR3 DNA: TGTGCCAGCAGCGGCGACACGACCTACGAGCAGTACTTC
CDR3 protein: CASSGDTTYEQYF
D gene: NA
J gene: TRBJ2-7
clone size: NA
V gene: TRBV2

CDR3 DNA: TGCACTCTGAGTTATCAGCCCCAGCATTTT
CDR3 protein: CTLSYQPQHF
D gene: NA
J gene: TRBJ1-5
clone size: NA
V gene: TRBV20-1

CDR3 DNA: TGCAGCGTTTTAAAGAGGGCGGGTCAGCCCCAGCATTTT
CDR3 protein: CSVLKRAGQPQHF
D gene: NA
J gene: TRBJ1-5
clone size: NA
V gene: TRBV29-1

CDR3 DNA: TGTGCCAGCAGCCAAGGCCCGGGACAGAGTACGTGGGAGCAGTACTTC
CDR3 protein: CASSQGPGQSTWEQYF
D gene: TRBD1
J gene: TRBJ2-7
clone size: NA
V gene: TRBV4-2

CDR3 DNA: TGTGCCTGGGAGCCGGGACAGGGGGCGCCTAATTCACCCCTCCACTTT
CDR3 protein: CAWEPGQGAPNSPLHF
D gene: TRBD1
J gene: TRBJ1-6
clone size: NA
V gene: TRBV30

CDR3 DNA: TGTGCCAGCAGTGGTTGGGGGGCGAAGAACACCGGGGAGCTGTTTTTT
CDR3 protein: CASSGWGAKNTGELFF
D gene: NA
J gene: TRBJ2-2
clone size: few
V gene: TRBV2

CDR3 DNA: TGTGCCAGCAGCATTGGGGGCAACTCCTATAATTCACCCCTCCACTTT
CDR3 protein: CASSIGGNSYNSPLHF
D gene: NA
J gene: TRBJ1-6
clone size: NA
V gene: TRBV5-4

CDR3 DNA: TGCGCCGCGGGACTCCCTGGGGACTACAATGAGCAGTTCTTC
CDR3 protein: CAAGLPGDYNEQFF
D gene: NA
J gene: TRBJ2-1
clone size: NA
V gene: TRBV5-1

CDR3 DNA: TGTGCCAGCAGGCGACAGTACACAGATACGCAGTATTTT
CDR3 protein: CASRRQYTDTQYF
D gene: NA
J gene: TRBJ2-3
clone size: once
V gene: TRBV6-5

CDR3 DNA: TGTGCCAGCAGTTCAGGACTCTTTGGAAACACCATATATTTT
CDR3 protein: CASSSGLFGNTIYF
D gene: NA
J gene: TRBJ1-3
clone size: NA
V gene: TRBV6-5

CDR3 DNA: TGTGCCAGTAGTGTAACAGCTCTAGCCAAAAACATTCAGTACTTC
CDR3 protein: CASSVTALAKNIQYF
D gene: NA
J gene: TRBJ2-4
clone size: few
V gene: TRBV19

CDR3 DNA: TGTGCCAGCAGCCAAGAGGGAAATTCACCCCTCCACTTT
CDR3 protein: CASSQEGNSPLHF
D gene: NA
J gene: TRBJ1-6
clone size: NA
V gene: TRBV4-2

CDR3 DNA: TGTGCCAGCAGCGACGGCAGGGACGGAGGCTCGACTGAAGCTTTCTTT
CDR3 protein: CASSDGRDGGSTEAFF
D gene: NA
J gene: TRBJ1-1
clone size: NA
V gene: TRBV5-6